The 32 T cell receptor beta chains presented below share a single source sample, sequenced in a study of blood T cell repertoires in COVID-19. TCRdb keeps only in-frame clones here, not all; method: immunoSEQ multiplex PCR. Among approximately 200,000 clones listed, approximately 80% were seen once. The sequenced material came from peripheral blood. The receptors come from a woman aged 80 or older with COVID-19, enrolled during active disease.

This chain connects TRBV24-1 to TRBJ2-7; TRBD2 is a possible D gene (5 bases). The CDR3 is 13 amino acids. Germline assignment: CDR1 KGHDR and CDR2 SFDVKD. V was trimmed by 9 bases and J by 2 bases, leaving 13 bases between them. In DNA, the CDR3 is TGTGCCACCGGGAGACTCCTTCCCTACGAGCAGTACTTC. The encoded protein is CATGRLLPYEQYF.

The J gene is TRBJ2-7, the V gene TRBV18; tentatively, D is TRBD2 (6 bases). Germline CDR1 and CDR2: KGHSH and LQKENI. Trimming took off 3 bases at V and 4 bases at J, with 7 bases between the two ends. The CDR3 spans 12 residues. CDR3 loop: CASSPGRYEQYF. The CDR3 DNA reads TGTGCCAGCTCACCTGGGAGGTACGAGCAGTACTTC. The whole variable domain, filled in from reference TRBV18 and TRBJ2-7, reads NAGVMQNPRHLVRRRGQEARLRCSPMKGHSHVYWYRQLPEEGLKFMVYLQKENIIDESGMPKERFSAEFPKEGPSILRIQQVVRGDSAAYFCASSPGRYEQYFGPGTRLTVT.

V and J are TRBV20-1 and TRBJ1-1, with a weak D call TRBD1 (6 bases). The V gene lost 3 bases and the J gene lost 4 bases, with 15 bases spanning the gap. The CDR3 contains 14 residues. Germline-derived CDR1 and CDR2 are DFQATT and SNEGSKA (reference sequence). In DNA, the CDR3 is TGCAGTGCTAGTAGCTCTTCAGGGGCCACTGAAGCTTTCTTT. This codes for CSASSSSGATEAFF.

J is TRBJ1-1 and V is TRBV27; a possible D gene is TRBD1 (5 bases). Trimming took off 0 bases at V and 4 bases at J, with 9 bases between the two ends. Germline V gene sequence: CDR1 MNHEY, CDR2 SMNVEV (reference sequence). The CDR3 contains 14 residues. The CDR3 DNA follows: TGTGCCAGCAGTTTATCAGGGGTCGGCACTGAAGCTTTCTTT. Translating gives CASSLSGVGTEAFF.

The rearrangement links TRBV5-1 to TRBJ1-6; TRBD1 matches at 12 bases. Germline assignment: CDR1 SGHRS and CDR2 YFSETQ. V trimming: 5 bases; J trimming: 10 bases; junction bases outside the gene matches: 13. The CDR3 runs to 17 residues. As DNA, the CDR3 is TGCGCCAGCAGGGATCCGGGACAGGGGGCAGGTAAATCACCCCTCCACTTT. This encodes CASRDPGQGAGKSPLHF. Full variable domain (missing parts from reference TRBV5-1 and TRBJ1-6): KAGVTQTPRYLIKTRGQQVTLSCSPISGHRSVSWYQQTPGQGLQFLFEYFSETQRNKGNFPGRFSGRQFSNSRSEMNVSTLELGDSALYLCASRDPGQGAGKSPLHFGNGTRLTVT.

The V call is TRBV5-1, the J call TRBJ2-7; 7 bases map to TRBD2. The CDR3 covers 17 residues. Looked up from germline, CDR1 is SGHRS and CDR2 is YFSETQ. V trimming: 2 bases; J trimming: 3 bases; junction bases outside the gene matches: 14. The CDR3 nucleotides read TGCGCCAGCAGCTTTTTGGGAGAACCGGGAGGTGGCTACGAGCAGTACTTC. Protein sequence: CASSFLGEPGGGYEQYF. Full variable domain (missing parts from reference TRBV5-1 and TRBJ2-7): KAGVTQTPRYLIKTRGQQVTLSCSPISGHRSVSWYQQTPGQGLQFLFEYFSETQRNKGNFPGRFSGRQFSNSRSEMNVSTLELGDSALYLCASSFLGEPGGGYEQYFGPGTRLTVT.

The rearrangement joins TRBV18 to TRBJ2-5; D is unclear. The CDR3 contains 15 residues. Germline V CDR1 and CDR2: KGHSH, LQKENI. Trimming stripped 3 bases from V and 6 bases from J, with 17 bases between. The CDR3 reads CASSPRSGMEKTQYF. CDR3 sequence (DNA): TGTGCCAGCTCACCCCGTTCGGGTATGGAGAAGACCCAGTACTTC.

This clone was observed once. The chain links TRBV2 to TRBJ1-1; no firm D call. CDR1 is SNHLY, CDR2 FYNNEI, per germline. The CDR3 consists of 13 residues. Between the trimmed V and J ends, which lost 5 bases and 4 bases, there was a span of 11 bases. CDR3 protein: CASSSRTGTEAFF. CDR3 DNA: TGTGCCAGCAGTTCACGTACGGGCACTGAAGCTTTCTTT.

The chain links TRBV6-5 to TRBJ1-1, with no clear D. The CDR3 runs to 13 residues. Germline values: CDR1 MNHEY, CDR2 SVGAGI. Trimming shortened V by 6 bases and J by 1 base, and 9 bases separated the two germline ends. CDR3 loop: CASRRKQNTEAFF. For the CDR3, the DNA is TGTGCCAGCAGGAGGAAACAGAACACTGAAGCTTTCTTT.

The chain links TRBV5-1 to TRBJ2-2; tentative D call: TRBD1 (6 bases). The CDR3 runs 14 residues. V lost 4 bases, J lost 6 bases, and 13 bases lay in between. The germline CDR1 and CDR2 sequences are SGHRS and YFSETQ. CDR3 amino acids: CASSPQGLAGELFF. In DNA form, the CDR3 reads TGCGCCAGCAGCCCCCAGGGGTTGGCCGGGGAGCTGTTTTTT.

The chain couples TRBV6-1 to TRBJ1-5; D remains ambiguous. V was shortened by 2 bases and J by 3 bases, with 11 bases between the two germline ends. CDR3 length: 15 amino acids. Germline V gives CDR1 MNHNS, CDR2 SASEGT. CDR3 sequence (DNA): TGTGCCAGCAGTGAAATCCTGGGCCCCAATCAGCCCCAGCATTTT. This encodes CASSEILGPNQPQHF.

This chain links TRBV6-1 with TRBJ1-2; D is undetermined. Trimming removed 3 bases at V and 4 bases at J, with 6 bases between. Germline V gene lookup returns CDR1 MNHNS and CDR2 SASEGT. The CDR3 runs to 12 residues. CDR3 bases: TGTGCCAGCAGTGACGGGTCCTATGGCTACACCTTC. Translation gives CASSDGSYGYTF.

This clone was detected once. The chain combines TRBV2 with TRBJ1-2, with 7 bases that match TRBD1. CDR3 size: 13 residues. V gave up 5 bases and J gave up 4 bases; unmatched junction bases: 4. Germline lookup yields CDR1 SNHLY and CDR2 FYNNEI. The CDR3 spells CASSQGGGYGYTF. CDR3 nucleotides: TGTGCCAGCAGTCAAGGGGGCGGCTATGGCTACACCTTC.

The chain links TRBV5-6 to TRBJ2-7; D is unclear. The V gene lost 1 base and the J gene lost 3 bases, with 11 bases spanning the gap. Germline V gene lookup returns CDR1 SGHDT and CDR2 YYEEEE. This CDR3 spans 14 amino acids. In DNA form, the CDR3 reads TGTGCCAGCAGCTTGTTCAGGTTTAACTACGAGCAGTACTTC. The encoded protein is CASSLFRFNYEQYF.

This CDR3 reads CASSVAQGVQQPQHF. The CDR3 bases are TGTGCCAGCTCAGTCGCCCAGGGTGTACAGCAGCCCCAGCATTTT. The chain carries TRBV18 and TRBJ1-5; tentatively, D is TRBD1 (5 bases). Trimming cost V 5 bases and J 7 bases, with 18 bases left between them. There are 15 residues in the CDR3. CDR1 is KGHSH and CDR2 is LQKENI in the germline V gene. Full variable domain (outside the CDR3, taken from reference TRBV18 and TRBJ1-5): NAGVMQNPRHLVRRRGQEARLRCSPMKGHSHVYWYRQLPEEGLKFMVYLQKENIIDESGMPKERFSAEFPKEGPSILRIQQVVRGDSAAYFCASSVAQGVQQPQHFGDGTRLSIL.

This clone was observed once. This chain uses TRBV7-9 with TRBJ2-2; TRBD1 might be the D (7 bases). The CDR3 is 15 amino acids. The V gene's germline CDR1 is SEHNR and CDR2 FQNEAQ (reference sequence). CDR3 DNA sequence: TGTGCTGAGGAGGGGGCCCCTTTTGACACCGGGGAGCTGTTTTTT. It specifies CAEEGAPFDTGELFF. The full variable domain, rest sourced from reference TRBV7-9 and TRBJ2-2, is DTGVSQNPRHKITKRGQNVTFRCDPISEHNRLYWYRQTLGQGPEFLTYFQNEAQLEKSRLLSDRFSAERPKGSFSTLEIQRTEQGDSAMYLCAEEGAPFDTGELFFGEGSRLTVL.

CDR3 DNA sequence: TGTGCCAGCAGGTTGGGTGGGGGCGGCTACACCTTC. It is translated as CASRLGGGGYTF. This chain connects TRBV6-5 to TRBJ1-2; D is perhaps TRBD1 (6 bases). There are 12 residues in the CDR3. V was clipped by 6 bases and J by 8 bases, with 13 bases between them. Germline V CDR1 and CDR2: MNHEY, SVGAGI.

The chain recombines TRBV7-2 with TRBJ2-7, with a possible D match to TRBD2 (5 bases). The CDR3 has 14 amino acids. Trimming took off 5 bases at V and 6 bases at J, with 17 bases between the two ends. Per germline, CDR1 SGHTA and CDR2 FQGNSA. The CDR3 DNA reads as TGTGCCAGCAGCGAGGACTCCTATCTTTCCGAGCAGTACTTC. This encodes CASSEDSYLSEQYF.

V is TRBV5-1 and J is TRBJ2-5, with 15 bases lining up with TRBD2. This CDR3 contains 16 residues. Germline trimming cut 3 bases from V and 5 bases from J; bases unmatched to any gene: 5. Germline V gene sequence: CDR1 SGHRS, CDR2 YFSETQ. The CDR3 sequence is CASSSGTSGGRETQYF. The DNA of the CDR3 is TGCGCCAGCAGCTCCGGGACTAGCGGGGGGAGGGAGACCCAGTACTTC.

This chain joins TRBV19 and TRBJ1-2; 9 bases are a match to TRBD1. Germline V CDR1 and CDR2: LNHDA, SQIVND (reference sequence). CDR3 length equals 14 residues. J gave up 7 bases and V 3 bases, and 6 bases lay outside the gene matches. The CDR3 sequence is CASSITGQGSGYTF. CDR3 nucleotide sequence: TGTGCCAGTAGTATTACGGGACAGGGCAGTGGCTACACCTTC. Complete variable domain (other parts from reference TRBV19 and TRBJ1-2): DGGITQSPKYLFRKEGQNVTLSCEQNLNHDAMYWYRQDPGQGLRLIYYSQIVNDFQKGDIAEGYSVSREKKESFPLTVTSAQKNPTAFYLCASSITGQGSGYTFGSGTRLTVV.

This rearrangement joins TRBV28 to TRBJ1-1; perhaps TRBD1 as D (5 bases). Trimming took 4 bases from V and 5 from J, leaving 8 bases between them. CDR3 size: 12 residues. The germline V gene has CDR1 MDHEN and CDR2 SYDVKM. CDR3 sequence (DNA): TGTGCCAGCAGTTCGACAGTGACTGAAGCTTTCTTT. Its protein is CASSSTVTEAFF.

This chain uses TRBV5-1 with TRBJ1-2, with 8 bases fitting TRBD1. Trimming at V came to 3 bases and at J to 8 bases, leaving 9 bases not matched to a gene. Germline-derived CDR1 and CDR2 are SGHRS and YFSETQ. The CDR3 has 14 residues. The CDR3 reads CASSSEKTGAGYTF. CDR3 coding DNA: TGCGCCAGCAGCTCGGAAAAGACAGGGGCCGGCTACACCTTC.

The chain couples TRBV6-6 to TRBJ2-7, with 7 positions matching TRBD1. With 8 bases clipped from V and 3 bases from J, the junction kept 13 bases outside the gene matches. This CDR3 has 15 amino acids. Germline CDR1 and CDR2: MNHNY and SVGAGI (reference sequence). The CDR3: CASGGFLRQGYEQYF. CDR3 bases: TGTGCCAGCGGGGGCTTTTTGAGACAGGGCTACGAGCAGTACTTC.

Concerning this clone: This sample also contains other DNA sequences that code for the same CDR3. The rearrangement uses TRBV5-1 and TRBJ1-5, with a possible D match to TRBD1 (5 bases). Trimming pared 0 bases from V and 3 bases from J, leaving 10 bases between. Germline loops: CDR1 SGHRS, CDR2 YFSETQ. The CDR3 has 15 residues. The CDR3 is CASSLGRGDNQPQHF. CDR3 nucleotide sequence: TGCGCCAGCAGCTTGGGTCGGGGGGACAATCAGCCCCAGCATTTT.

The chain couples TRBV6-5 to TRBJ2-2; D uncertain. Per the germline V gene, CDR1 is MNHEY and CDR2 is SVGAGI. The CDR3 is made up of 14 amino acids. V was shortened by 5 bases and J by 3 bases, with 10 bases between the two germline ends. The CDR3 region has the DNA TGTGCCAGCAGTACGAAACAAGACACCGGGGAGCTGTTTTTT. This gives the protein CASSTKQDTGELFF.

The V gene is TRBV28, the J gene TRBJ2-7, with 8 nucleotides matching TRBD2. V lost 6 bases to trimming and J lost 3 bases; unmatched junction nucleotides: 7. CDR1 is MDHEN, CDR2 SYDVKM, per germline. This CDR3 comprises 14 residues. CDR3 region: CASSLAGPFYEQYF. As DNA, the CDR3 is TGTGCCAGCAGCCTAGCGGGTCCTTTCTACGAGCAGTACTTC. Full variable domain (rest looked up from reference TRBV28 and TRBJ2-7): DVKVTQSSRYLVKRTGEKVFLECVQDMDHENMFWYRQDPGLGLRLIYFSYDVKMKEKGDIPEGYSVSREKKERFSLILESASTNQTSMYLCASSLAGPFYEQYFGPGTRLTVT.

The chain employs TRBV4-2 and TRBJ2-3, with 12 bases that match TRBD2. Looked up from germline, CDR1 is LGHNA and CDR2 is YNFKEQ. V dropped 0 bases and J dropped 4; count of bases not matched to a gene: 11. The length of the CDR3 is 19 residues. The DNA of the CDR3 is TGTGCCAGCAGCCAAGATTGGTCTAGCGGGAGGGCAACGGCAGATACGCAGTATTTT. Amino acids: CASSQDWSSGRATADTQYF.

In its sample, this clone was seen once. The rearrangement joins TRBV11-2 to TRBJ2-5; 11 bases are shared with TRBD2. Germline CDR1 reads SGHAT; CDR2 reads FQNNGV. The length of the CDR3 is 18 residues. Trimming took 5 bases from V and 6 from J; bases not matched to a gene: 17. CDR3 amino acids: CASSLRLAGGGVAQTQYF. CDR3 in DNA: TGTGCCAGCAGCCTAAGGCTAGCGGGGGGCGGAGTGGCACAGACCCAGTACTTC.

The V gene is TRBV28, the J gene TRBJ1-3; TRBD1 is a possible D gene (6 bases). Trimming removed 7 bases at V and 1 base at J, with 11 bases between. Germline loops: CDR1 MDHEN, CDR2 SYDVKM. The length of the CDR3 is 14 residues. CDR3: CASNRQGSGNTIYF. CDR3 in DNA: TGTGCCAGCAACCGCCAGGGGTCTGGAAACACCATATATTTT.

V and J are TRBV6-5 and TRBJ1-2; D might be TRBD1 (5 bases). Per the germline V gene, CDR1 is MNHEY and CDR2 is SVGAGI. The V and J ends lost 6 bases and 10 bases respectively, with 12 bases between them. This CDR3 is built from 11 residues. CDR3: CASSPQDIYTF. CDR3 DNA: TGTGCCAGCAGCCCACAGGACATCTACACCTTC.

The gene calls are TRBV5-1 and TRBJ1-5; D is perhaps TRBD1 (6 bases). Trimming removed 0 bases at V and 7 bases at J, with 14 bases between. The CDR3 is made up of 15 amino acids. The germline gives CDR1 SGHRS, CDR2 YFSETQ. CDR3 region: CASSLAAGAEQPQHF. The CDR3 DNA follows: TGCGCCAGCAGCTTGGCCGCGGGGGCTGAACAGCCCCAGCATTTT.

The V call is TRBV10-3, the J call TRBJ2-1, with 14 positions matching TRBD2. Germline V gene sequence: CDR1 ENHRY, CDR2 SYGVKD. Germline trimming cut 0 bases from V and 9 bases from J; bases unmatched to any gene: 4. The CDR3 runs to 16 residues. DNA of the CDR3: TGTGCCATCAGTGAGTCGACTAGCGGGGGGGCCGGTGAGCAGTTCTTC. The encoded protein is CAISESTSGGAGEQFF.